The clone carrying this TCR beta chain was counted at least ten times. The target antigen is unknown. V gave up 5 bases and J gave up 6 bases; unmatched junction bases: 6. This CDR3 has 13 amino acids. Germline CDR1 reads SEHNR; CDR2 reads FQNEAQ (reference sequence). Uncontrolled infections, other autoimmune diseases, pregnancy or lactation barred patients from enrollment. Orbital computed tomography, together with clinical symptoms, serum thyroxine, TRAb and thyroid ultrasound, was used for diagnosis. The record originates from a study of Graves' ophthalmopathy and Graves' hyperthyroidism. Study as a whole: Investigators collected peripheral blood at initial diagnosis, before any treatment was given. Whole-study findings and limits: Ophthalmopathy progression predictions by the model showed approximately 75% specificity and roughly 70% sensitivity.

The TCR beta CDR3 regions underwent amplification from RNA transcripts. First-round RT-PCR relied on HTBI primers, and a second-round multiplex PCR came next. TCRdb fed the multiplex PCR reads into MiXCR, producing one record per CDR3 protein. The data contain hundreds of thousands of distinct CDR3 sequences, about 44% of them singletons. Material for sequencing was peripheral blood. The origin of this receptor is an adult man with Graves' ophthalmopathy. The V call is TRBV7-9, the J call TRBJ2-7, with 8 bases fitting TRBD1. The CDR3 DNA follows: TGTGCCAGCAGCCCTGGACAGGGCTCCGAGCAGTACTTC. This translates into CASSPGQGSEQYF.